Described below is a single T cell receptor beta chain sequence and its context. Here immunoSEQ multiplex PCR was the method, and the copy in TCRdb shows in-frame clones only, minus some. This sample has about 30,000 clones, with around 89% found just once. Germline CDR1 is SGHAT and CDR2 is FQNNGV. This CDR3 comprises 14 residues. Unmatched junction bases numbered 9, after V lost 4 bases and J lost 10 bases. These data originate in a study of T cell changes during pregnancy in multiple sclerosis. The starting material was CD4+ T cells from peripheral blood mononuclear cells, obtained in the first trimester of pregnancy. This receptor was identified in a female donor in good health, enrolled as a control in a pregnancy study. The rearrangement links TRBV11-2 to TRBJ2-1; 8 bases line up with TRBD2. The CDR3 DNA sequence: TGTGCCAGCAGCTCCCCCGGGACTAGGGGAGAGCAGTTCTTC. Its translation is CASSSPGTRGEQFF.